A selection of T cell receptor beta chains follows, all from one sample in a study of shared clonotypes between healthy human individuals. TCRdb's table, derived via immunoSEQ multiplex PCR, lists solely in-frame clones and lacks some. The top ten clones hold approximately 0.38% of a sample with around 1.4 million clones, about 98.5% of them seen once. Sequencing used naive CD4+ T cells sorted from blood. The receptor source for this set is a man aged 25 to 45 in good health. Both conserved end residues are part of each CDR3. A D gene is named only where the DNA matches it firmly. Size values are once, few and many counts, or a class for expanded clones, and some rows have none.

>-|TRBV28|TRBJ1-2|TRBD1
CASSPPGQGFTF
TGTGCCAGCAGCCCCCCGGGACAGGGTTTCACCTTC
>-|TRBV7-9|TRBJ2-2|-
CASSYDRLRTGELFF
TGTGCCAGCAGCTACGACAGATTGCGAACCGGGGAGCTGTTTTTT
>-|TRBV9|TRBJ1-5|-
CASSVGSSSNQPQHF
TGTGCCAGCAGCGTAGGCAGCTCTAGCAATCAGCCCCAGCATTTT
>-|TRBV5-1|TRBJ2-7|TRBD1
CASSLGHRGVYEQYF
TGCGCCAGCAGCTTAGGGCACAGGGGAGTCTACGAGCAGTACTTC
>-|TRBV15|TRBJ2-7|TRBD2
CATSRVAGGGYEQYF
TGTGCCACCAGCAGAGTAGCGGGAGGGGGTTACGAGCAGTACTTC
>-|TRBV7-9|TRBJ1-1|-
CASSLSPIENTEAFF
TGTGCCAGCAGCTTAAGCCCCATAGAGAACACTGAAGCTTTCTTT
>-|TRBV18|TRBJ2-5|-
CASSLLHGAAGQETQYF
TGTGCCAGCTCACTCCTCCATGGAGCAGCGGGTCAAGAGACCCAGTACTTC
>-|TRBV28|TRBJ2-1|-
CASSYLPQGYYNEQFF
TGTGCCAGCAGTTATCTCCCCCAGGGTTACTACAATGAGCAGTTCTTC
>once|TRBV5-4|TRBJ2-3|-
CASSLVGVPDTQYF
TGTGCCAGCAGCTTGGTTGGGGTACCAGATACGCAGTATTTT
>-|TRBV11-2|TRBJ2-1|TRBD2
CASSQLAGNSYNEQFF
TGTGCCAGCAGCCAATTAGCGGGAAACTCCTACAATGAGCAGTTCTTC
>-|TRBV15|TRBJ2-7|TRBD2
CATSPLEGGQSYEQYF
TGTGCCACCAGCCCGTTAGAGGGAGGGCAGTCCTACGAGCAGTACTTC
>-|TRBV5-4|TRBJ2-4|-
CASSLGRENIQYF
TGTGCCAGCAGCTTGGGGCGGGAAAACATTCAGTACTTC
>-|TRBV28|TRBJ1-2|-
CASSGQFYGYTF
TGTGCCAGCAGCGGACAGTTCTATGGCTACACCTTC
>-|TRBV19|TRBJ2-6|TRBD1
CASSREGAPQVLTF
TGTGCCAGTAGCAGAGAGGGGGCCCCACAGGTCCTGACTTTC
>once|TRBV6-5|TRBJ1-1|TRBD1
CASSFGQGDTEAFF
TGTGCCAGCAGTTTCGGACAGGGTGACACTGAAGCTTTCTTT
>-|TRBV5-1|TRBJ2-3|TRBD2
CASSPREGADTQYF
TGCGCCAGCAGCCCACGGGAGGGGGCAGATACGCAGTATTTT
>once|TRBV29-1|TRBJ1-4|-
CSVARTNEKLFF
TGCAGCGTTGCACGGACTAATGAAAAACTGTTTTTT
>-|TRBV19|TRBJ1-5|-
CASSIPQATGNQPQHF
TGTGCCAGTAGTATCCCCCAGGCTACGGGCAATCAGCCCCAGCATTTT
>-|TRBV15|TRBJ1-1|-
CATSRQMNTEAFF
TGTGCCACCAGCAGACAGATGAACACTGAAGCTTTCTTT
>-|TRBV28|TRBJ1-2|-
CASSYEVLSIGYTF
TGTGCCAGCAGTTATGAGGTCCTCAGCATTGGCTACACCTTC
>-|TRBV29-1|TRBJ2-7|-
CSVDMGGTYEQYF
TGCAGCGTTGATATGGGCGGTACCTACGAGCAGTACTTC
>-|TRBV30|TRBJ1-4|-
CAWSAIITNEKLFF
TGTGCCTGGAGTGCGATCATTACTAATGAAAAACTGTTTTTT
>-|TRBV27|TRBJ2-7|-
CASSWSKGDAPYEQYF
TGTGCCAGCAGTTGGTCGAAAGGGGACGCGCCCTACGAGCAGTACTTC
>once|TRBV5-5|TRBJ2-1|TRBD1
CASSMDRGGVNEQFF
TGTGCCAGCAGCATGGACAGGGGAGGGGTCAATGAGCAGTTCTTC
>-|TRBV5-4|TRBJ2-2|TRBD1
CASSLGGQGTGELFF
TGTGCCAGCAGCTTGGGAGGACAGGGAACCGGGGAGCTGTTTTTT
>-|TRBV29-1|TRBJ1-3|-
CSAGDTHLNTIYF
TGCAGCGCTGGGGATACTCATTTAAACACCATATATTTT
>once|TRBV6-5|TRBJ1-4|-
CASRKGLNEKLFF
TGTGCCAGCAGGAAGGGACTGAATGAAAAACTGTTTTTT
>-|TRBV5-1|TRBJ2-1|TRBD1
CASSLAGQGVYNEQFF
TGCGCCAGCAGCTTGGCAGGACAGGGGGTGTACAATGAGCAGTTCTTC
>-|TRBV5-8|TRBJ1-2|TRBD1
CASSLGGTGDGYTF
TGTGCCAGCAGCTTGGGTGGGACAGGCGATGGCTACACCTTC
>-|TRBV29-1|TRBJ2-7|-
CSVEDSSYEQYF
TGCAGCGTTGAGGACAGCTCCTACGAGCAGTACTTC
>-|TRBV7-2|TRBJ2-7|TRBD1
CASSPGTVTIYEQYF
TGTGCCAGCAGCCCCGGGACAGTAACAATCTACGAGCAGTACTTC
>-|TRBV19|TRBJ1-5|-
CASSNRGNQPQHF
TGTGCCAGTAGTAATCGGGGCAATCAGCCCCAGCATTTT
>-|TRBV27|TRBJ2-3|-
CASSRRTGLGTDTQYF
TGTGCCAGCAGCCGTAGGACAGGACTAGGCACAGATACGCAGTATTTT
>-|TRBV11-3|TRBJ2-1|-
CASSLERGESSSYNEQFF
TGTGCCAGCAGCTTAGAGAGGGGAGAGTCTAGCTCCTACAATGAGCAGTTCTTC
>-|TRBV7-9|TRBJ2-7|-
CASSPTPPLYF
TGTGCCAGCAGTCCAACTCCACCCCTCTACTTC
>-|TRBV5-1|TRBJ2-2|TRBD2
CASSMGLAGPNTGELFF
TGCGCCAGCAGCATGGGACTAGCGGGACCGAACACCGGGGAGCTGTTTTTT
>-|TRBV7-8|TRBJ1-5|-
CASSSVSNQPQHF
TGTGCCAGCAGCTCTGTTAGCAATCAGCCCCAGCATTTT
>once|TRBV29-1|TRBJ2-3|-
CSVVLVLVDTQYF
TGCAGCGTTGTACTAGTTTTGGTGGATACGCAGTATTTT
>-|TRBV6-5|TRBJ2-7|TRBD1
CASTRDRTYEQYF
TGTGCCAGCACCAGGGACAGAACCTACGAGCAGTACTTC
>-|TRBV4-2|TRBJ2-2|TRBD2
CASSQKGLASTGELFF
TGTGCCAGCAGCCAAAAAGGACTAGCGAGCACCGGGGAGCTGTTTTTT
>-|TRBV28|TRBJ2-1|-
CASSLRRTDPYNEQFF
TGTGCCAGCAGTCTTCGGCGGACGGACCCCTACAATGAGCAGTTCTTC
>-|TRBV11-2|TRBJ2-7|-
CASTRGYEQYF
TGTGCCAGCACCCGTGGGTACGAGCAGTACTTC
>-|TRBV7-8|TRBJ2-4|-
CASSLAFRAEAKNIQYF
TGTGCCAGCAGCTTAGCATTTAGGGCCGAGGCCAAAAACATTCAGTACTTC
>few|TRBV5-1|TRBJ2-7|-
CASSSRGRGGEQYF
TGCGCCAGCAGCTCGCGGGGCAGGGGAGGAGAGCAGTACTTC
>-|TRBV2|TRBJ1-1|-
CASRAVPDNTEAFF
TGTGCCAGCAGGGCCGTTCCAGATAACACTGAAGCTTTCTTT
>-|TRBV28|TRBJ2-7|-
CASSVSFREQYF
TGTGCCAGCAGTGTGAGTTTTCGGGAGCAGTACTTC
>-|TRBV4-1|TRBJ2-3|-
CASSQALRDGPDTQYF
TGCGCCAGCAGCCAAGCGTTGCGGGACGGGCCGGATACGCAGTATTTT